The clone carrying this T cell receptor beta chain was recorded a few times. The sample is drawn from a study of control samples from healthy donors and cancer patients. V lost 7 bases and J lost 4, with 17 bases in between. CDR3 length equals 15 residues. Germline values: CDR1 ENHRY, CDR2 SYGVKD. Measured with immunoSEQ multiplex PCR; TCRdb has only the in-frame clones, and not every one. The sample lists roughly 49,000 clones, approximately 94% seen once, with around 0.8% in the top ten. Material: PBMCs. The rearrangement uses TRBV10-3 and TRBJ1-3; no reliable D call. The clonotype was recovered from a man younger than 40 with colorectal cancer. DNA of the CDR3: TGTGCCATCACCGGAGGTTCCGGTCCCGGAAACACCATATATTTT. It translates to CAITGGSGPGNTIYF.